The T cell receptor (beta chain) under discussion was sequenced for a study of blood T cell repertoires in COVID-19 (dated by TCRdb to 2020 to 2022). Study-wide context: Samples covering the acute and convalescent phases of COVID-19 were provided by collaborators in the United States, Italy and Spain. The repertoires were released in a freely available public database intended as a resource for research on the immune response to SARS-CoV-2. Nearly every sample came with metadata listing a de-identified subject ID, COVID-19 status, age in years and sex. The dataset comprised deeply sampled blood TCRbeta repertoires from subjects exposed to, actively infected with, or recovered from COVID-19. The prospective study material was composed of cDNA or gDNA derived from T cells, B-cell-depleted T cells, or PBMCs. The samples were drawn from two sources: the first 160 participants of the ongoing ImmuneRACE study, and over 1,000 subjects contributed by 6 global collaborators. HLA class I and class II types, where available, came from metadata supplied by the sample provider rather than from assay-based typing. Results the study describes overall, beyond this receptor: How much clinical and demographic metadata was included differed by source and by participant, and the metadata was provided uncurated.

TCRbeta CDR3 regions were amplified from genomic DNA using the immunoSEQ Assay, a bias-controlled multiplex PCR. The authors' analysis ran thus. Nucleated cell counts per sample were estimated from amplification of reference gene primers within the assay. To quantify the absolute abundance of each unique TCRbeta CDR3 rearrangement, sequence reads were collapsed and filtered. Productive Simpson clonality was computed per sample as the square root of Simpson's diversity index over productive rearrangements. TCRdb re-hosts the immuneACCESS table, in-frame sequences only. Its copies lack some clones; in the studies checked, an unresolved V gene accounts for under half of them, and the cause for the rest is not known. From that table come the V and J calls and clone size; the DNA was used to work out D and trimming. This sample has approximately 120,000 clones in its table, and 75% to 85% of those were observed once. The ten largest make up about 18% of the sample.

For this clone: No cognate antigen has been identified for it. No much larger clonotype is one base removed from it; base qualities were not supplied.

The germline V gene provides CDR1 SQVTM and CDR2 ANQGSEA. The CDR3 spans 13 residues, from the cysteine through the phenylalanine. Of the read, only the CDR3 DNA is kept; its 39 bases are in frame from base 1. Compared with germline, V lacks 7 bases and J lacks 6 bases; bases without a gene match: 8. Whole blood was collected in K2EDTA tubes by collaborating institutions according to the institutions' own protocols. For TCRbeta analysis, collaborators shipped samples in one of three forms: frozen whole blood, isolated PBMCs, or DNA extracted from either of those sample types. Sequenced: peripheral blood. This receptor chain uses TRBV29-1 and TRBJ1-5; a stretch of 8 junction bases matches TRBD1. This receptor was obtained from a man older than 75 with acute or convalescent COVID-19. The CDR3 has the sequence CSASGGEGQPQHF. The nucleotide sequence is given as TGCAGCGCCTCAGGGGGCGAAGGTCAGCCCCAGCATTTT.